This record concerns one T cell receptor beta chain sequence. The template for TCR beta VDJ and CDR3 sequence profiling was genomic DNA. Each CDR3 protein gets one entry after TCRdb re-called the reads with MiXCR. The sample has a few hundred thousand distinct CDR3 sequences, roughly half seen once; the top ten hold approximately 8%. Germline CDR1 is DFQATT and CDR2 is SNEGSKA (reference sequence). The CDR3 runs 14 residues. With 5 bases clipped from V and 4 bases from J, the junction kept 4 bases outside the gene matches. This entry comes from a study of CD8+CD57+ T cells in acquired aplastic anemia.

This chain joins TRBV20-1 and TRBJ2-1, with 11 bases that match TRBD2. The receptor comes from a human donor with severe aplastic anemia or a healthy control (not recorded which). Source material: sorted CD4+, CD8+, or CD8+CD57+ T cells (not recorded which) from PBMCs. This chain's CDR3 is CSARLAGKYNEQFF. The CDR3 region has the DNA TGCAGTGCTCGACTAGCGGGGAAATACAATGAGCAGTTCTTC.